Listed here are 12 T cell receptor beta chains from one sample, sequenced in a study of blood T cell repertoires in COVID-19. Method: immunoSEQ multiplex PCR; TCRdb's copy keeps in-frame clones and lacks some. The sample holds over 200,000 clones; roughly 87% are singletons and the top ten take around a tenth. Sequencing input: PBMCs or T cells enriched from blood (not recorded which). The receptors here all came from a man aged 18 to 30 with acute COVID-19.

The V and J genes are TRBV7-9 and TRBJ2-1; maybe TRBD1 (5 bases). Trimming removed 4 bases at V and 1 base at J, with 5 bases between. Looked up from germline, CDR1 is SEHNR and CDR2 is FQNEAQ (reference sequence). The CDR3 has 13 residues. The CDR3 bases are TGTGCCAGCAGCTCAGGGTCCTACAATGAGCAGTTCTTC. This sequence encodes CASSSGSYNEQFF.

The genes are TRBV6-5 and TRBJ2-5; D is unresolved. Trimming cost V 2 bases and J 5 bases, with 3 bases left between them. Germline lookup yields CDR1 MNHEY and CDR2 SVGAGI. The CDR3 loop spans 11 amino acids. The CDR3 loop reads CASSYRETQYF. The CDR3 nucleotides read TGTGCCAGCAGTTACCGGGAGACCCAGTACTTC.

This chain joins TRBV21-1 and TRBJ2-5; the D call in the table, TRBD2, was not verified against the DNA. TRBV21-1 is labeled a pseudogene. The CDR3 loop spans 16 amino acids. The CDR3 here is CASSKPGELRRETQYF. The CDR3 coding sequence is TGTGCCAGCAGCAAACCCGGGGAATTGAGGCGAGAGACCCAGTACTTC.

The chain carries TRBV24-1 and TRBJ1-3, with D possibly being TRBD1 (5 bases). The V and J ends lost 4 bases and 7 bases respectively, with 16 bases between them. CDR3 length: 15 residues. CDR1 and CDR2 (germline): KGHDR, SFDVKD. The CDR3 sequence is CATSDPSPSGNTIYF. The DNA for the CDR3 is TGTGCCACCAGTGACCCGTCCCCTTCAGGGAACACCATATATTTT.

This clone was observed once. This sequence joins TRBV7-9 and TRBJ2-1; 7 positions match TRBD1. Trimming at V came to 3 bases and at J to 2 bases, leaving 13 bases not matched to a gene. Germline V CDR1 and CDR2: SEHNR, FQNEAQ (reference sequence). This CDR3 has 18 residues. The DNA for the CDR3 is TGTGCCAGCAGCTTTCCCCGACTAACCGGGACAGCCTACAATGAGCAGTTCTTC. Translating it yields CASSFPRLTGTAYNEQFF.

Only a few counts were recorded for this clone. The DNA of the CDR3 is TGTGCCAGCAGTTTCGGGTTTGGTGAAAAACTGTTTTTT. It encodes CASSFGFGEKLFF. The chain joins TRBV12-3 or TRBV12-4 to TRBJ1-4, with unresolved D. V was pared by 3 bases and J by 7 bases, with 9 bases between. The CDR3 contains 13 residues.

This chain connects TRBV13 to TRBJ2-1, with a possible D match to TRBD1 (5 bases). The germline V gene encodes CDR1 PRHDT and CDR2 FYEKMQ (reference sequence). V lost 4 bases to trimming and J lost 5 bases, with 15 bases between them. The CDR3 runs to 15 residues. CDR3 DNA: TGTGCCAGCAGCTCGGCCCGACAGTTTAACAATGAGCAGTTCTTC. It codes for CASSSARQFNNEQFF.

This clone occurred a few times. The rearrangement joins TRBV28 to TRBJ1-4, with 9 bases that match TRBD1. The CDR3 is made up of 16 amino acids. Germline CDR1 is MDHEN and CDR2 is SYDVKM. With 6 bases clipped from V and 5 bases from J, the junction kept 10 bases outside the gene matches. CDR3: CASSPDRGAGNEKLFF. The CDR3, as DNA: TGTGCCAGCAGCCCCGACAGGGGGGCGGGAAATGAAAAACTGTTTTTT.

The chain carries TRBV27 and TRBJ2-7; 12 nucleotides match TRBD2. Germline CDR1 MNHEY, CDR2 SMNVEV (reference sequence). Trimming cost V 6 bases and J 1 base; bases outside gene matches: 4. The CDR3 has 15 amino acids. CDR3 DNA sequence: TGTGCCAGCAGCTTCGGGACTAGCGGGTCCTACGAGCAGTACTTC. This encodes CASSFGTSGSYEQYF.

This chain's CDR3 is CASSTPQVAGGTDTQYF. DNA for the CDR3: TGTGCCAGCAGCACACCCCAGGTAGCGGGAGGGACAGATACGCAGTATTTT. This sequence joins TRBV7-9 and TRBJ2-3; 11 nucleotides match TRBD2. V was clipped by 5 bases and J by 3 bases; unmatched bases: 10. Germline CDR1 and CDR2: SEHNR and FQNEAQ (reference sequence). The CDR3 has 17 amino acids.

The chain employs TRBV11-3 and TRBJ1-1; D is possibly TRBD1 (5 bases). CDR1 is SGHNT, CDR2 YENEEA, per germline. Trimming pared 2 bases from V and 1 base from J, leaving 8 bases between. There are 14 residues in the CDR3. The CDR3 here is CASSLRQTNTEAFF. The CDR3 region has the DNA TGTGCCAGCAGCTTAAGACAGACGAACACTGAAGCTTTCTTT.

The chain recombines TRBV6-5 with TRBJ2-7; 13 bases map to TRBD2. CDR1 MNHEY and CDR2 SVGAGI come from the germline V gene. The CDR3 has 16 amino acids. V was clipped by 0 bases and J by 4 bases; unmatched bases: 3. CDR3 amino acids: CASSYSRTSGRYEQYF. CDR3 coding DNA: TGTGCCAGCAGTTACTCCCGGACTAGCGGGAGATACGAGCAGTACTTC.